This TCR beta chain was retrieved from a study of shared clonotypes between healthy human individuals (dated by TCRdb to the early 2020s). Broadly, across the study: The cohort comprised a couple of women and three men aged 18 to 49 years. For each donor, CD4 naive and CD4 memory were each given three plates, CD8 naive was given two plates, and CD8 memory was given one plate. Different laboratories and diverse techniques were used to prepare libraries and sequence TCR repertoires, to increase sequencing depth and limit assay-specific biases. To estimate repertoire size and how much clonotype sharing occurs between individuals, the study deeply sequenced the blood TCR repertoires of 5 or 6 healthy adults. Leukapheresis yielded between about 0.94 and 9 billion PBMCs per donor. General study outcomes and caveats: Sharing across four donors was observed for roughly 5% of naive CD4, 3% to 4% of naive CD8, around 2.5% of memory CD4, and roughly 0.4% of memory CD8 clonotypes. Even with the large sequencing depth, rarefaction of the sorted-subset datasets indicated that sequencing was incomplete. Naive subsets generally had larger estimated clonotype richness than memory subsets did. Compared with non-shared clonotypes, clonotypes shared by all four sorted-subset donors had higher generation probabilities. Because the study included a small number of donors, the genetic and exposure-history diversity represented was limited. Pairwise subsampling indicated that sequencing depth was expected to affect the degree of clonotype sharing among donors. Sampling was restricted to blood, and TCR repertoires in tissue are likely to differ from TCR repertoires in blood.

From the germline V gene, CDR1 is SGHVS and CDR2 is FQNEAQ. Compared with germline, V lacks 10 bases and J lacks 5 bases; bases without a gene match: 13. The CDR3 sequence holds 14 residues, the cysteine and phenylalanine included. Of all the DNA, just the CDR3 is kept, 42 bases in frame from base 1. The donors were healthy, HIV-negative adults with no recently reported acute infections or vaccinations. Every donor was a Caucasian adult residing in Nashville, Tennessee, USA. CD4+ T cells were enriched by magnetic negative selection, after which naive cells were positively selected on CD45RA and the negative fraction was taken as the memory subset. After blood collection by leukapheresis, PBMCs were isolated using Ficoll-Histopaque density gradient centrifugation and then cryopreserved in the vapor phase of liquid nitrogen. Analytical flow cytometry was used to check the purity and quantity of every magnetically sorted T cell population. Genomic DNA was isolated from every sorted fraction and measured by UV absorbance on a Nanodrop 2000c.

About this clone: The antigen it recognizes is unknown. No much larger clone exists at a distance of one base, and base qualities are not known.

TCR CDR3 regions were amplified from genomic DNA by multiplex PCR using the deep immunoSEQ assay. Extracted genomic DNA from each cell subset was spread evenly across all wells of several immunoSEQ 96-well plates, with each plate serving as a replicate. Each replicate PCR for sorted subsets received about 210 ng genomic DNA, equal to around 32,000 T cell genomes. Purified libraries were measured with a Qubit 3.0 fluorometer, size-checked on a Bioanalyzer 2100, and measured again with the KAPA Library Quantification kit. A separate single-read 150-cycle Illumina NextSeq 550 flow cell was used to sequence each immunoSEQ 96-well plate. In the authors' own workflow: Because only junctional sequences without quality scores were contained in the immunoSEQ output, filtering matching that applied to full-length reads could not be performed. To assign V/J genes and CDR3, sequences were annotated using PyIR, a Python wrapper for IgBLAST v1.9, with IMGT germline references. Reads with weak V/J assignments (E-value above 1e-6), missing CDR3, stop codons, out-of-frame junctions, or ambiguous translated residues were removed. V3J clonotypes were defined as sequences sharing an identical inferred V gene, J gene, and CDR3 amino acid sequence. Percentage overlap between repertoires was computed as shared unique clonotypes divided by the size of the smaller repertoire. Richness of each repertoire was evaluated using RTK rarefaction, the Chao1 estimator, and Recon v2.1 estimates of unobserved clonotypes. Generation probabilities were computed with OLGA for all TCRbeta clonotypes obtained by the gDNA method from four donors. TCRdb retrieved this table from immuneACCESS and kept in-frame rearrangements only. Not all clones are present; in checked studies, unresolved V genes account for under half, and no reason is known for the remainder. The DNA gave D and trimming, while V, J and clone size come from that table. The sample records some 1 million clones, approximately 70% of which are singletons. The ten biggest clones cover approximately 1.5% of the sample.

The receptor comes from a man between 18 and 35 years old in good health. The receptor chain draws on TRBV7-8 and TRBJ2-5, and TRBD2 matches 7 of the central bases. The specimen sequenced was memory CD4+ T cells sorted from blood. The label giving this sample's cell subset or site can be read as: CD45RA-negative fraction. This receptor has the CDR3 CATGRWEGLETQYF. The DNA reads as follows: TGTGCCACCGGCAGGTGGGAGGGCCTGGAGACCCAGTACTTC.